Detailed here is one TCR beta chain. This entry is derived from a study of CD8+ T cells in alopecia areata. Sequencing templates came from extracted RNA that was reverse transcribed into cDNA. Using immunoSEQ multiplex PCR, the repertoire was profiled, and TCRdb retains in-frame clones only, with some absent. The sample holds a few hundred thousand clones, 50% to 75% seen once. Treatment denoted: oral pan-JAK inhibitor, 5-10 mg twice daily. V lost 6 bases and J lost 6, with 13 bases in between. The length of the CDR3 is 13 residues. Germline CDR1 SGHRS, CDR2 YFSETQ. The receptor comes from a human donor with alopecia areata. The chain carries TRBV5-1 and TRBJ2-1, with D perhaps TRBD2 (7 bases). Sample: CD4+ T cells sorted from blood, taken at approximately week 51, from a patient treated with tofacitinib. The CDR3 region has the DNA TGCGCCAGCACTGTGGCGGGGGCCAATGAGCAGTTCTTC. Translating it yields CASTVAGANEQFF.